Presented here are 21 T cell receptor beta chains from one specimen sequenced in a study of cytomegalovirus exposure and HLA in healthy donors (dated by TCRdb to between 2016 and 2019). Libraries were built with the immunoSEQ multiplex PCR assay. For the multiplex PCR, a mixture combining 60 forward primers for TCR Vbeta segments and 13 reverse primers for TCR Jbeta segments was used. Sourced from immuneACCESS, this table was stored by TCRdb with only in-frame sequences that have V and J called. A share of the clones is absent; for the studies checked, an unresolved V gene accounts for under half, and the remainder has no known explanation. Present in this sample are 50,000 to 75,000 clones, over 60% of which were seen just once. 6% to 7% of the sample is in the top ten clones. The sample taken for sequencing was PBMCs. These receptors originate from a man aged 30 to 45 in good health and CMV-seropositive.

The chain recombines TRBV5-1 with TRBJ1-4, with TRBD1 matching over 7 bases. Germline V lookup: CDR1 SGHRS, CDR2 YFSETQ. The CDR3 sequence is 20 residues long. Germline trimming cut 3 bases from V and 4 bases from J; bases unmatched to any gene: 21. The CDR3 loop reads CASSSDSGQAYRRGNEKLFF. CDR3 DNA sequence: TGCGCCAGCAGCTCAGATTCCGGACAGGCTTATAGGAGGGGTAATGAAAAACTGTTTTTT. Using reference TRBV5-1 and TRBJ1-4 for the parts outside the CDR3, the full variable domain is KAGVTQTPRYLIKTRGQQVTLSCSPISGHRSVSWYQQTPGQGLQFLFEYFSETQRNKGNFPGRFSGRQFSNSRSEMNVSTLELGDSALYLCASSSDSGQAYRRGNEKLFFGSGTQLSVL.

This chain uses TRBV4-1 with TRBJ1-1; possibly TRBD1 for D (6 bases). CDR3 length equals 14 residues. CDR1 and CDR2 (germline): MGHRA, YSYEKL. V gave up 5 bases and J gave up 7 bases, with 17 bases separating them. Here the CDR3 reads CASSSPTGRVEAFF. The CDR3 nucleotides read TGCGCCAGCAGCTCCCCGACAGGACGGGTTGAAGCTTTCTTT.

This clone was seen once. The gene calls are TRBV12-1 and TRBJ2-7; the table's D call, TRBD2, has no DNA check behind it. TRBV12-1 is a listed pseudogene. This CDR3 has 13 residues. CDR3 in amino acids: CASSSTHIYEQYF. The CDR3 nucleotides read TGTGCCAGCAGCTCCACTCATATCTACGAGCAGTACTTC.

The rearrangement uses TRBV7-8 and TRBJ1-5; D gene unclear. The CDR3 length is 15 residues. Germline V lookup: CDR1 SGHVS, CDR2 FQNEAQ. V lost 4 bases and J lost 3, with 13 bases in between. In DNA form, the CDR3 reads TGTGCCAGCAGCTCATGGATAGGAGTCAATCAGCCCCAGCATTTT. This translates into CASSSWIGVNQPQHF.

The rearrangement links TRBV4-2 to TRBJ2-5, with TRBD2 matching over 16 bases. Looked up from germline, CDR1 is LGHNA and CDR2 is YNFKEQ. With 0 bases clipped from V and 5 bases from J, the junction kept 12 bases outside the gene matches. The CDR3 is 20 residues long. The CDR3 sequence: CASSQEGTSGGAFFRETQYF. For the CDR3, the DNA is TGTGCCAGCAGCCAAGAGGGGACTAGCGGGGGGGCCTTCTTCCGGGAGACCCAGTACTTC.

V gene TRBV4-2 combines with J gene TRBJ2-1; 11 bases are shared with TRBD2. CDR3 length: 17 amino acids. Germline V lookup: CDR1 LGHNA, CDR2 YNFKEQ. Germline trimming cut 0 bases from V and 10 bases from J; bases unmatched to any gene: 11. The CDR3 DNA reads TGTGCCAGCAGCCAAGAGCCCCAGTCGGTAGCGGGAGGGGAGCAGTTCTTC. This sequence encodes CASSQEPQSVAGGEQFF.

V gene TRBV4-3 combines with J gene TRBJ1-3, with D possibly being TRBD1 (5 bases). Germline values: CDR1 LGHNA, CDR2 YSLEER. CDR3 length: 15 amino acids. V was trimmed by 3 bases and J by 0 bases, leaving 9 bases between them. CDR3 nucleotide sequence: TGCGCCAGCAGCCAGACCAGGGTCTCTGGAAACACCATATATTTT. It codes for CASSQTRVSGNTIYF.

This clone was picked up one time. The chain employs TRBV25-1 and TRBJ2-5; 11 bases match TRBD2. The CDR3 consists of 17 residues. Per germline, CDR1 MGHDK and CDR2 SYGVNS. The junction had 7 bases not matched to a gene; V was cut back by 3 bases and J by 1 base. The CDR3 nucleotides are TGTGCCAGCAGTGAGCTTGCGACTAGCGGGGTCCAAGAGACCCAGTACTTC. Its protein is CASSELATSGVQETQYF.

This chain uses TRBV7-8 with TRBJ2-2; no definite D call. CDR1 and CDR2 from the germline V gene are SGHVS and FQNEAQ. This CDR3 is 10 amino acids long. V was pared by 10 bases and J by 6 bases, with 6 bases between. CDR3 residues: CATLSGELFF. In DNA, the CDR3 is TGTGCCACCCTATCCGGGGAGCTGTTTTTT.

The CDR3 spells CASSLNGNIQYF. CDR3 nucleotide sequence: TGTGCCAGCAGTTTAAACGGGAACATTCAGTACTTC. The V gene is TRBV28, the J gene TRBJ2-4; no clear D gene. CDR1 MDHEN and CDR2 SYDVKM come from the germline V gene. The CDR3 is made up of 12 amino acids. Deletions cut 2 bases from V and 7 bases from J, with 6 bases between.

The chain joins TRBV30 to TRBJ2-7, with D perhaps TRBD1 (6 bases). The V and J ends lost 6 bases and 3 bases respectively, with 21 bases between them. Germline loops: CDR1 GTSNPN, CDR2 SVGIG (reference sequence). The CDR3 totals 15 residues. Written as DNA, the CDR3 is TGTGCCTGTCAGCCGTCCCAGGGGAACCTCTACGAGCAGTACTTC. It is translated as CACQPSQGNLYEQYF.

This rearrangement joins TRBV6-5 to TRBJ1-2, with 12 nucleotides matching TRBD1. This CDR3 has 15 amino acids. The ends lost 10 bases at V and 7 bases at J; junction bases unmatched: 13. The germline V gene has CDR1 MNHEY and CDR2 SVGAGI. The CDR3 DNA reads TGTGCCACCACCTCCCGGGACAGGGGGCGCGGTGGCTACACCTTC. Protein: CATTSRDRGRGGYTF.

The chain is built from TRBV30 and TRBJ2-5, with 8 bases fitting TRBD1. The germline CDR1 and CDR2 sequences are GTSNPN and SVGIG (reference sequence). With V trimmed by 3 bases and J by 11 bases, 11 bases remained unmatched. This CDR3 is 13 amino acids long. The CDR3 sequence is CAWRPTGVREQYF. CDR3 coding DNA: TGTGCCTGGAGACCGACAGGGGTGAGGGAGCAGTACTTC.

The CDR3 region is CASSPVTLAEQETQYF. Written as DNA, the CDR3 is TGCGCCAGCAGCCCCGTTACACTAGCGGAGCAAGAGACCCAGTACTTC. The rearrangement links TRBV4-1 to TRBJ2-5; 8 nucleotides agree with TRBD2. Trimming at V came to 4 bases and at J to 2 bases, leaving 9 bases not matched to a gene. CDR1 is MGHRA and CDR2 is YSYEKL in the germline V gene. The CDR3 sequence is 16 residues long.

In nucleotides, the CDR3 is TGTGCCAGCAGCCCGGGGACTAGCGGGGGACAAGAGACCCAGTACTTC. It yields the protein CASSPGTSGGQETQYF. V is TRBV7-9 and J is TRBJ2-5; 14 bases are a match to TRBD2. This CDR3 contains 16 residues. The germline CDR1 and CDR2 sequences are SEHNR and FQNEAQ (reference sequence). V gave up 5 bases and J gave up 2 bases; unmatched junction bases: 4.

The chain links TRBV30 to TRBJ2-3, with 7 bases lining up with TRBD1. V lost 5 bases and J lost 9; bases outside the gene matches: 11. Germline values: CDR1 GTSNPN, CDR2 SVGIG (reference sequence). This CDR3 has 13 residues. CDR3 sequence reads: CAWGSEGAVTQYF. For the CDR3, the DNA is TGTGCCTGGGGCAGCGAGGGGGCGGTCACGCAGTATTTT.

The rearrangement links TRBV19 to TRBJ1-5; D not resolved. The CDR3 runs to 15 residues. CDR1 is LNHDA, CDR2 SQIVND, per germline (reference sequence). Trimming removed 3 bases from V and 2 bases from J, with 11 bases in between. The CDR3 reads CASSIPTQGNQPQHF. The CDR3 DNA sequence: TGTGCCAGTAGTATTCCCACGCAGGGCAATCAGCCCCAGCATTTT.

The chain carries TRBV19 and TRBJ1-6; D unclear. The CDR3 loop spans 13 amino acids. Germline loops: CDR1 LNHDA, CDR2 SQIVND (reference sequence). V was trimmed by 6 bases and J by 8 bases, leaving 11 bases between them. The chain's CDR3 is CASSMLGDSPLHF. In nucleotides, the CDR3 is TGTGCCAGTAGCATGCTGGGAGATTCACCCCTCCACTTT. Drawing the rest from reference TRBV19 and TRBJ1-6, the complete variable domain is DGGITQSPKYLFRKEGQNVTLSCEQNLNHDAMYWYRQDPGQGLRLIYYSQIVNDFQKGDIAEGYSVSREKKESFPLTVTSAQKNPTAFYLCASSMLGDSPLHFGNGTRLTVT.

V gene TRBV25-1 combines with J gene TRBJ2-7; D is unclear. V dropped 3 bases and J dropped 7 bases, with 13 bases sitting between them. Germline loops: CDR1 MGHDK, CDR2 SYGVNS. The CDR3 is made up of 13 amino acids. CDR3 protein: CASSDSLSGEQYF. The CDR3 bases are TGTGCCAGCAGTGACTCCTTATCAGGAGAGCAGTACTTC.

The chain is built from TRBV9 and TRBJ1-6; 9 nucleotides match TRBD1. Germline loops: CDR1 SGDLS, CDR2 YYNGEE. This CDR3 region has 19 residues. V shed 4 bases and J 5 bases; nucleotides not matched to a gene: 16. This CDR3 is CASSPTGTGITSNNSPLHF. The CDR3 DNA sequence: TGTGCCAGCAGCCCAACAGGGACAGGGATAACTTCAAATAATTCACCCCTCCACTTT.

Worth noting for this clone: The DNA is omitted, as the CDR3 cannot be located on it reliably, and the CDR3 follows TCRdb's listing. The chain uses TRBV7-3 and TRBJ1-1; the table's D call of TRBD1 was not tested on the DNA. A total of 13 residues make up the CDR3, ends included. From germline, CDR1 is SGHTA and CDR2 FQGTGA. Here the CDR3 reads CASSFGPGAEAFF.